Listed below are T cell receptor beta chains from one sample, sequenced in a study of blood T cell repertoires in COVID-19. Data came from immunoSEQ multiplex PCR; TCRdb stores just in-frame clones and leaves some out. The sample contains around 280,000 clones, under 90% of which appear only once. The sequenced sample consisted of PBMCs or T cells enriched from blood (not recorded which). These receptors originate from a woman aged 40 to 50 who had recovered from COVID-19. Each CDR3 is given with its conserved first and last residue. The D gene is left open where the match is weak. Clone size is shown for a subset of rows, as once, few, many or a class of expanded clone.

d_call,clone_size,j_call,v_call,cdr3_aa,cdr3_nt
TRBD2,-,TRBJ2-3,TRBV30,CAFQRTSGVATQYF,TGTGCCTTCCAACGGACTAGCGGGGTAGCTACGCAGTATTTT
-,-,TRBJ2-3,TRBV7-9,CASSLPREALGDTQYF,TGTGCCAGCAGCTTACCAAGGGAGGCGCTGGGAGATACGCAGTATTTT
-,-,TRBJ2-5,TRBV19,CASSESGVKETQYF,TGTGCCAGTAGTGAATCCGGGGTTAAAGAGACCCAGTACTTC
TRBD2,-,TRBJ2-3,TRBV30,CALTLAGETDTQYF,TGTGCTCTGACCTTAGCGGGAGAAACAGATACGCAGTATTTT
-,-,TRBJ2-1,TRBV11-2,CASSAGQGGGFDEQFF,TGTGCCAGCAGCGCCGGACAGGGAGGGGGGTTTGATGAGCAGTTCTTC
-,-,TRBJ1-1,TRBV11-2,CASSYTTTENTEAFF,TGTGCCAGCAGCTACACGACCACAGAGAACACTGAAGCTTTCTTT
-,few,TRBJ1-1,TRBV29-1,CSALLGGNTEAFF,TGCAGCGCCCTGTTGGGGGGGAACACTGAAGCTTTCTTT
TRBD2,-,TRBJ2-7,TRBV9,CASSVGSEVSGTEQYF,TGTGCCAGCAGCGTAGGGAGCGAGGTTAGCGGGACGGAGCAGTACTTC
TRBD2,once,TRBJ2-7,TRBV5-4,CASSGGLASSYEQYF,TGTGCCAGCAGCGGGGGACTAGCGAGCTCCTACGAGCAGTACTTC
TRBD2,-,TRBJ2-2,TRBV6-4,CASSVPGLAGVDPGELFF,TGTGCCAGCAGTGTCCCGGGACTAGCGGGAGTCGATCCCGGGGAGCTGTTTTTT
-,-,TRBJ1-1,TRBV19,CATARGAWGEAFF,TGTGCCACGGCTCGGGGGGCTTGGGGTGAAGCTTTCTTT
-,-,TRBJ2-3,TRBV5-1,CASSLGVGTDTQYF,TGCGCCAGCAGCTTGGGAGTAGGCACAGATACGCAGTATTTT